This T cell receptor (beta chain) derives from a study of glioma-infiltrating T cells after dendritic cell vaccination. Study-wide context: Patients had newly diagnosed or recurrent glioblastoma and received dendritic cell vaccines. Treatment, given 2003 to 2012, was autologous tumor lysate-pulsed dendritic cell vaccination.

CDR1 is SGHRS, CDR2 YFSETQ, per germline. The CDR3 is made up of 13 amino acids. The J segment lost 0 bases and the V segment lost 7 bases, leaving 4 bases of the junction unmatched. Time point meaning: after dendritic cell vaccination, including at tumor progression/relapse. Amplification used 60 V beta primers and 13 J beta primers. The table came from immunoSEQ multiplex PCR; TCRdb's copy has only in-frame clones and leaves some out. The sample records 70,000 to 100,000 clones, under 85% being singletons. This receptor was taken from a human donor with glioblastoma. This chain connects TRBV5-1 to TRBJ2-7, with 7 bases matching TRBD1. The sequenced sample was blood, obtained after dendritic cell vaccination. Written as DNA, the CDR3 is TGCGCCAGCCGCGGACAGGCCTCCTACGAGCAGTACTTC. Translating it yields CASRGQASYEQYF. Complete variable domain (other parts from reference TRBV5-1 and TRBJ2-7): KAGVTQTPRYLIKTRGQQVTLSCSPISGHRSVSWYQQTPGQGLQFLFEYFSETQRNKGNFPGRFSGRQFSNSRSEMNVSTLELGDSALYLCASRGQASYEQYFGPGTRLTVT.